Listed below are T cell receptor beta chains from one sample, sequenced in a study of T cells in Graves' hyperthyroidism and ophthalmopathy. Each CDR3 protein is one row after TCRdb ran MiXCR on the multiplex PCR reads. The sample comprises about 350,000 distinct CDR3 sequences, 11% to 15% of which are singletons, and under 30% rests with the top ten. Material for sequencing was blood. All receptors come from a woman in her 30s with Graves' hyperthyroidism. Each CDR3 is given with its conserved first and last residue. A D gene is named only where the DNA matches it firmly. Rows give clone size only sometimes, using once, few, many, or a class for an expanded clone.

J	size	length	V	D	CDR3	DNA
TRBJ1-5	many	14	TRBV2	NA	CASSGGRDNQPQHF	TGTGCCAGCAGTGGGGGACGGGACAATCAGCCCCAGCATTTT
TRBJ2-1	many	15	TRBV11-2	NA	CASSLAGDPSNEQFF	TGTGCCAGCAGCTTAGCGGGGGACCCATCCAATGAGCAGTTCTTC
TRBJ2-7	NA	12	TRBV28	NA	CASGPGRRGQYF	TGTGCCAGCGGCCCGGGACGTCGGGGGCAGTACTTC
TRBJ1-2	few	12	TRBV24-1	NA	CATSFGGNGYTF	TGTGCCACCAGTTTTGGTGGGAATGGCTACACCTTC
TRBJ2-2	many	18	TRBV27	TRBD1	CASSLAPWTGSNTGELFF	TGTGCCAGCAGTTTAGCCCCCTGGACAGGGTCGAACACCGGGGAGCTGTTTTTT
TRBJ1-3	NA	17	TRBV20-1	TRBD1	CSAADFRTGGSGNTIYF	TGCAGTGCCGCGGATTTCAGGACAGGGGGCTCTGGAAACACCATATATTTT
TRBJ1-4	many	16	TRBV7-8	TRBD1	CASSQRGTGINEKLFF	TGTGCCAGCAGCCAAAGGGGGACAGGGATTAATGAAAAACTGTTTTTT
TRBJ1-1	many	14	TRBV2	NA	CASSGEGVYTEAFF	TGTGCCAGCAGTGGTGAAGGGGTGTACACTGAAGCTTTCTTT
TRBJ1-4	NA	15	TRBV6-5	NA	CASSYLGASNEKLFF	TGTGCCAGCAGTTACCTCGGGGCCTCTAATGAAAAACTGTTTTTT
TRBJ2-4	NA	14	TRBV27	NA	CASSLARVGDIQYF	TGTGCCAGCAGTCTCGCCAGGGTGGGGGACATTCAGTACTTC
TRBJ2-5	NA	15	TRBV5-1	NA	CASSQFFVPQETQYF	TGCGCCAGCAGCCAGTTTTTTGTCCCACAAGAGACCCAGTACTTC
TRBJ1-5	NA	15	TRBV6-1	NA	CASSVKGLGNQPQHF	TGTGCCAGCAGTGTAAAGGGTCTGGGCAATCAGCCCCAGCATTTT
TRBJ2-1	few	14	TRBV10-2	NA	CASSESGIYNEQFF	TGCGCCAGCAGTGAGTCCGGGATTTACAATGAGCAGTTCTTC
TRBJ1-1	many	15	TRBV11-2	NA	CASSFNGQMNTEAFF	TGTGCCAGCAGCTTCAACGGACAGATGAACACTGAAGCTTTCTTT
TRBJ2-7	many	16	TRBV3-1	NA	CASSQDSGTAAYEQYF	TGTGCCAGCAGCCAAGATAGCGGGACAGCCGCCTACGAGCAGTACTTC
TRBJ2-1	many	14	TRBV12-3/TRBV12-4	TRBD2	CAAALGEGGDEQFF	TGTGCCGCCGCCCTGGGGGAGGGCGGCGATGAGCAGTTCTTC
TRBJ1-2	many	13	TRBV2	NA	CASSYSDIAGYTF	TGTGCCAGCAGCTACTCGGACATTGCGGGCTACACCTTC
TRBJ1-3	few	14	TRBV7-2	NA	CASSHREWGNTIYF	TGTGCCAGCAGCCATCGTGAGTGGGGAAACACCATATATTTT
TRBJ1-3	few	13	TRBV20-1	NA	CSASTGNGNTIYF	TGCAGTGCTAGTACCGGGAACGGAAACACCATATATTTT
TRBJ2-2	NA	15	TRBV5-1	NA	CASRPTGLNTGELFF	TGCGCCAGCAGGCCCACAGGGTTGAACACCGGGGAGCTGTTTTTT